Each of the 16 T cell receptor beta chains below was sequenced from the same sample in a study of blood T cells in healthy people across ages. A second roughly 7 to 12 cycle PCR used barcoded and J-beta primers. TCRdb fed the 5' RACE reads into MiXCR, producing one record per CDR3 protein. There are about 970,000 distinct CDR3 sequences in the sample; 45% to 60% occur only once, and over 20% lies in the top ten. The sequencing sample was made of blood. These receptors came from a woman aged 60-75 years in good health.

This chain uses TRBV20-1 with TRBJ2-1; a weak D match, TRBD2 (5 bases). V lost 1 base and J 2 bases, leaving 12 bases between the germline ends. Germline CDR1 is DFQATT and CDR2 is SNEGSKA (reference sequence). This CDR3 spans 15 amino acids. The CDR3: CSARGVTTTYNEQFF. For the CDR3, the DNA is TGCAGTGCTAGAGGCGTGACTACCACCTACAATGAGCAGTTCTTC.

This clonotype was seen ten or more times. The chain uses TRBV7-2 and TRBJ2-1, with a tentative D call TRBD2 (6 bases). This CDR3 has 15 residues. Trimming took off 1 base at V and 7 bases at J, with 14 bases between the two ends. CDR1 and CDR2 from the germline V gene are SGHTA and FQGNSA. This CDR3 reads CASSLDSIAANEQFF. The CDR3 bases are TGTGCCAGCAGCTTAGATTCCATAGCGGCGAATGAGCAGTTCTTC.

Notes on this clonotype: At one boundary the junction diverges from the germline segment, which might be a read error. The chain uses TRBV5-6 and TRBJ2-5; D possibly corresponds to TRBD2 (6 bases). The V gene's germline CDR1 is SGHDT and CDR2 YYEEEE. The CDR3 length is 14 residues. The CDR3 protein is CAGSLVAAQETQYF. In DNA, the CDR3 is TGTGCCGGCAGCTTGGTAGCGGCCCAAGAGACCCAGTACTTC.

This clonotype has just a few counts. CDR3 sequence (DNA): TGTGCCAGCGGCTCCCGACTCTACGAGCAGTACTTC. Translation gives CASGSRLYEQYF. The rearrangement links TRBV7-2 to TRBJ2-7; D is ambiguous. Trimming left V 8 bases short and J 3 bases short, with 11 bases between. Germline V gene data show CDR1 as SGHTA and CDR2 as FQGNSA. This CDR3 comprises 12 residues.

This chain links TRBV5-5 with TRBJ2-4; D gene ambiguous. Trimming took 4 bases from V and 1 from J, leaving 9 bases between them. Germline V gene data show CDR1 as SGHKS and CDR2 as YYEKEE (reference sequence). This CDR3 contains 14 residues. The CDR3 DNA reads TGTGCCAGCAGCCTGGATTGGGCCAAAAACATTCAGTACTTC. Residues: CASSLDWAKNIQYF. The full variable domain, its missing parts supplied by reference TRBV5-5 and TRBJ2-4, is DAGVTQSPTHLIKTRGQQVTLRCSPISGHKSVSWYQQVLGQGPQFIFQYYEKEERGRGNFPDRFSARQFPNYSSELNVNALLLGDSALYLCASSLDWAKNIQYFGAGTRLSVL.

The rearrangement joins TRBV18 to TRBJ2-5; weak D call: TRBD2 (6 bases). Trimming shortened V by 5 bases and J by 5 bases, and 12 bases separated the two germline ends. The germline CDR1 and CDR2 sequences are KGHSH and LQKENI. CDR3 length: 13 amino acids. The CDR3 bases are TGTGCCAGCTCATCGGGACTTCCCGAGACCCAGTACTTC. Its translation is CASSSGLPETQYF.

This clonotype was seen a handful of times. This chain links TRBV7-2 with TRBJ2-7, with D unclear. V lost 2 bases and J 4 bases, leaving 3 bases between the germline ends. CDR3 length: 11 residues. The V gene's germline CDR1 is SGHTA and CDR2 FQGNSA. CDR3 sequence reads: CASSLMYEQYF. The CDR3 nucleotides are TGTGCCAGCAGCTTAATGTACGAGCAGTACTTC.

The chain combines TRBV5-1 with TRBJ2-5; no clear D gene. The CDR3 has 13 amino acids. Germline V gives CDR1 SGHRS, CDR2 YFSETQ. Trimming stripped 5 bases from V and 2 bases from J, with 10 bases between. CDR3 sequence reads: CASSTQVQETQYF. CDR3 in DNA: TGCGCCAGCAGTACCCAAGTGCAAGAGACCCAGTACTTC.

Only a few counts were recorded for this clonotype. The genes are TRBV3-1 and TRBJ2-7; tentatively, D is TRBD1 or TRBD2 (5 bases each). CDR1 and CDR2 (germline): LGHDT, YNNKEL (reference sequence). V lost 4 bases and J 2 bases, leaving 18 bases between the germline ends. The CDR3 contains 16 residues. In DNA form, the CDR3 reads TGTGCCAGCAGCCGGACCTCCGGGACGGCTACCTACGAGCAGTACTTC. Translated, it gives CASSRTSGTATYEQYF.

The chain combines TRBV7-3 with TRBJ2-5; no clear D. This CDR3 is built from 13 residues. Germline V gene sequence: CDR1 SGHTA, CDR2 FQGTGA. The ends were cut back, 4 bases at V and 6 bases at J, with 12 bases in the middle. The CDR3 DNA follows: TGTGCCAGCAGCTCCGGACCAAGCCAGACCCAGTACTTC. It translates to CASSSGPSQTQYF.

To note about this clonotype: A read error may produce the germline difference seen at one junction end. This chain connects TRBV27 to TRBJ1-4; D gene ambiguous. This CDR3 spans 13 amino acids. Germline CDR1 reads MNHEY; CDR2 reads SMNVEV (reference sequence). The CDR3 DNA is TGTGCCAGCAGTTTTGCAGGATCGGAAAAACTGGTTTTT. Translated: CASSFAGSEKLVF. The entire variable domain, with the rest obtained from reference TRBV27 and TRBJ1-4, is as follows: EAQVTQNPRYLITVTGKKLTVTCSQNMNHEYMSWYRQDPGLGLRQIYYSMNVEVTDKGDVPEGYKVSRKEKRNFPLILESPSPNQTSLYFCASSFAGSEKLVFGSGTQLSVL.

This clonotype has more than one count but fewer than ten. The V and J genes are TRBV7-2 and TRBJ2-5, with D perhaps TRBD2 (5 bases). V was trimmed by 0 bases and J by 1 base, leaving 9 bases between them. Germline V gene sequence: CDR1 SGHTA, CDR2 FQGNSA. This CDR3 spans 15 amino acids. In DNA, the CDR3 is TGTGCCAGCAGCTTAGCGCTTGGGAGCCAAGAGACCCAGTACTTC. Translated: CASSLALGSQETQYF.

Here the CDR3 DNA reads TGTGCCAGCAGCGCACAGGGAACCGACTATGGCTACACCTTC. The encoded protein is CASSAQGTDYGYTF. The chain joins TRBV27 to TRBJ1-2; a weak D match, TRBD1 (6 bases). The V and J ends lost 6 bases and 3 bases respectively, with 14 bases between them. This CDR3 region has 14 residues. Germline V gene lookup returns CDR1 MNHEY and CDR2 SMNVEV (reference sequence).

The chain has TRBV4-3 and TRBJ2-4; the D gene could be TRBD1 or TRBD2 (5 bases each). CDR1 LGHNA and CDR2 YSLEER come from the germline V gene. The CDR3 consists of 15 residues. V lost 2 bases and J 5 bases, leaving 13 bases between the germline ends. CDR3 bases: TGCGCCAGCAGCCAACAAGAGGGACGGGAAAACATTCAGTACTTC. Protein: CASSQQEGRENIQYF.

The rearrangement joins TRBV7-2 to TRBJ1-2; no clear D. Germline CDR1 and CDR2: SGHTA and FQGNSA. V lost 5 bases to trimming and J lost 4 bases, with 11 bases between them. The CDR3 covers 13 residues. The CDR3 region is CASSLPGSYGYTF. In nucleotides, the CDR3 is TGTGCCAGCAGCCTCCCGGGCAGCTATGGCTACACCTTC.

This clonotype has a handful of counts. This rearrangement joins TRBV27 to TRBJ1-2, with 10 bases matching TRBD1. Germline lookup yields CDR1 MNHEY and CDR2 SMNVEV (reference sequence). The trim removed 2 bases at V and 8 bases at J, leaving 14 bases unmatched. The CDR3 extends over 17 amino acids. The DNA for the CDR3 is TGTGCCAGCAGTTTAACGGGGACAGGGGAAGGTCTACAAGGCTACACCTTC. Its translation: CASSLTGTGEGLQGYTF.